These 18 T cell receptor beta chains were sequenced from one sample in a study of CD8 T cells in Susac syndrome. Random hexamers were used to reverse transcribe an amount of roughly 0.45 to 1 ug RNA. TCRdb re-analysed the immunoSEQ multiplex PCR reads in MiXCR, keeping a single row per CDR3 protein. The sample lists about 400,000 distinct CDR3 sequences, 75% to 90% occurring once. Material: CD8+ T cells from PBMCs. Source of these receptors: a human donor with multiple sclerosis.

The chain links TRBV29-1 to TRBJ1-1, with D maybe TRBD1 (6 bases). Germline V gene sequence: CDR1 SQVTM, CDR2 ANQGSEA. Trimming took off 4 bases at V and 0 bases at J, with 18 bases between the two ends. This CDR3 contains 16 residues. Here the CDR3 reads CSVVSGGEAMNTEAFF. In DNA, the CDR3 is TGCAGCGTTGTCAGCGGGGGCGAAGCCATGAACACTGAAGCTTTCTTT. The full variable domain, completed using reference TRBV29-1 and TRBJ1-1, is SAVISQKPSRDICQRGTSLTIQCQVDSQVTMMFWYRQQPGQSLTLIATANQGSEATYESGFVIDKFPISRPNLTFSTLTVSNMSPEDSSIYLCSVVSGGEAMNTEAFFGQGTRLTVV.

This clonotype appeared a single time. This chain links TRBV7-9 with TRBJ2-1; D is unresolved. CDR3 size: 15 residues. Germline V gene sequence: CDR1 SEHNR, CDR2 FQNEAQ (reference sequence). V was trimmed by 4 bases and J by 3 bases, leaving 13 bases between them. Here the CDR3 DNA reads TGTGCCAGCAGCTCCTTGGGCCGGCTCTACAATGAGCAGTTCTTC. Translation gives CASSSLGRLYNEQFF.

This chain joins TRBV5-1 and TRBJ2-3, with 10 nucleotides matching TRBD2. CDR3 length: 16 residues. V dropped 0 bases and J dropped 5; count of bases not matched to a gene: 6. Germline CDR1 reads SGHRS; CDR2 reads YFSETQ. The CDR3 loop is CASSLVSGGLGDTQYF. The CDR3 DNA follows: TGCGCCAGCAGCTTGGTTAGCGGGGGGCTCGGAGATACGCAGTATTTT.

The chain joins TRBV29-1 to TRBJ2-1, with 7 nucleotides matching TRBD2. The CDR3 runs to 13 residues. The V gene's germline CDR1 is SQVTM and CDR2 ANQGSEA. With V trimmed by 3 bases and J by 1 base, 0 bases remained unmatched. DNA for the CDR3: TGCAGCGTTGAGGGGGGGTCCTACAATGAGCAGTTCTTC. The encoded protein is CSVEGGSYNEQFF.

The chain uses TRBV19 and TRBJ2-1, with D tentatively TRBD1 or TRBD2 (6 bases each). This CDR3 is 13 amino acids long. V dropped 9 bases and J dropped 9 bases, with 18 bases sitting between them. Germline V gene data show CDR1 as LNHDA and CDR2 as SQIVND (reference sequence). The DNA of the CDR3 is TGTGCCAGCGGATGGGGGGCAGCCCCTGAGCAGTTCTTC. It specifies CASGWGAAPEQFF.

The V and J genes are TRBV27 and TRBJ2-3, with D possibly TRBD2 on 5 matching bases. The CDR3 is 17 amino acids. Trimming left V 1 base short and J 4 bases short, with 18 bases between. Germline CDR1 is MNHEY and CDR2 is SMNVEV (reference sequence). DNA for the CDR3: TGTGCCAGCAGTTTATACGAGTTCGGGGTAGCTTCAGATACGCAGTATTTT. Translation gives CASSLYEFGVASDTQYF.

V and J are TRBV11-2 and TRBJ2-7, with 9 bases fitting TRBD1. The CDR3 runs to 14 residues. The trim removed 8 bases at V and 1 base at J, leaving 6 bases unmatched. Germline CDR1 and CDR2: SGHAT and FQNNGV. The CDR3 nucleotides read TGTGCCAGCGAAGGACAGGGGACATCCTACGAGCAGTACTTC. It encodes CASEGQGTSYEQYF.

The chain has TRBV6-4 and TRBJ2-3; D not resolved. Per germline, CDR1 MRHNA and CDR2 SNTAGT. The CDR3 is made up of 13 amino acids. The V end was cut by 6 bases, the J end by 4 bases, with 11 bases between. The CDR3 DNA sequence: TGTGCCAGCAGCGAGCCTGGGGCAGATACGCAGTATTTT. It translates to CASSEPGADTQYF.

This clonotype appeared a few times. The CDR3 DNA follows: TGTGCCTGGAGTCCGGGGAACACCGGGGAGCTGTTTTTT. It specifies CAWSPGNTGELFF. The genes are TRBV30 and TRBJ2-2; D is ambiguous. The CDR3 is 13 amino acids. V shed 2 bases and J shed 1 base, with 5 bases lying between them. Per the germline V gene, CDR1 is GTSNPN and CDR2 is SVGIG (reference sequence).

This clonotype was seen a few times. The chain carries TRBV7-9 and TRBJ1-1; TRBD1 might be the D (6 bases). Germline CDR1 reads SEHNR; CDR2 reads FQNEAQ (reference sequence). V was trimmed by 5 bases and J by 1 base, leaving 11 bases between them. The CDR3 runs to 14 residues. In DNA, the CDR3 is TGTGCCAGCAGCCCCGGACAGTCGAACACTGAAGCTTTCTTT. This encodes CASSPGQSNTEAFF.

CDR3 region: CASGEVPYEQYF. The CDR3 DNA reads TGTGCCAGCGGAGAGGTCCCCTACGAGCAGTACTTC. This rearrangement joins TRBV2 to TRBJ2-7; no definite D call. The V gene lost 8 bases and the J gene lost 2 bases, with 10 bases spanning the gap. The CDR3 sequence is 12 residues long. Germline V gene sequence: CDR1 SNHLY, CDR2 FYNNEI.

V is TRBV27 and J is TRBJ2-2; D is unresolved. The ends were cut back, 4 bases at V and 4 bases at J, with 13 bases in the middle. CDR1 and CDR2 from the germline V gene are MNHEY and SMNVEV (reference sequence). CDR3 size: 15 residues. The CDR3 region has the DNA TGTGCCAGCAGTTCATGGAGTCTCCTCACCGGGGAGCTGTTTTTT. Its translation is CASSSWSLLTGELFF.

J is TRBJ2-1 and V is TRBV27, with a tentative D call TRBD1 (5 bases). The CDR3 is made up of 14 amino acids. CDR1 and CDR2 from the germline V gene are MNHEY and SMNVEV (reference sequence). Between the trimmed V and J ends, which lost 6 bases and 7 bases, there was a span of 16 bases. This CDR3 reads CASSLRGALNEQFF. Written as DNA, the CDR3 is TGTGCCAGCAGCCTAAGGGGCGCTTTAAATGAGCAGTTCTTC.

This chain uses TRBV4-1 with TRBJ1-1; 8 nucleotides line up with TRBD1. The CDR3 is 14 amino acids. CDR1 and CDR2 (germline): MGHRA, YSYEKL. The junction had 2 bases not matched to a gene; V was cut back by 0 bases and J by 5 bases. CDR3 nucleotides: TGCGCCAGCAGCCAAGAGACAGGGGAGACTGAAGCTTTCTTT. It translates to CASSQETGETEAFF.

The genes are TRBV19 and TRBJ2-7; no clear D gene. The CDR3 has 14 amino acids. Germline V CDR1 and CDR2: LNHDA, SQIVND (reference sequence). The V and J ends lost 4 bases and 0 bases respectively, with 10 bases between them. CDR3 amino acids: CASSTVPSSYEQYF. DNA for the CDR3: TGTGCCAGTAGTACAGTCCCAAGCTCCTACGAGCAGTACTTC.

This rearrangement joins TRBV2 to TRBJ1-1; no definite D call. V was trimmed by 2 bases and J by 6 bases, leaving 7 bases between them. CDR1 SNHLY and CDR2 FYNNEI come from the germline V gene. The CDR3 totals 12 residues. CDR3 region: CASSESQPEAFF. CDR3 DNA: TGTGCCAGCAGTGAAAGCCAACCTGAAGCTTTCTTT.

The rearrangement uses TRBV4-1 and TRBJ2-7; tentative D call: TRBD1 (6 bases). V lost 4 bases to trimming and J lost 5 bases, with 12 bases between them. In germline, CDR1 is MGHRA, CDR2 YSYEKL. The CDR3 is made up of 13 amino acids. The CDR3 spells CASSPPGDNEQYF. CDR3 nucleotides: TGCGCCAGCAGCCCCCCAGGGGACAACGAGCAGTACTTC.

The CDR3: CSARDFQSSYEQYF. In DNA form, the CDR3 reads TGCAGTGCTAGAGATTTCCAGTCTAGCTACGAGCAGTACTTC. The gene calls are TRBV20-1 and TRBJ2-7; D gene uncertain. The germline V gene encodes CDR1 DFQATT and CDR2 SNEGSKA (reference sequence). V lost 0 bases and J 3 bases, leaving 12 bases between the germline ends. The CDR3 spans 14 residues.